The 3 T cell receptor beta chains reported below all come from one sample, sequenced in a study of blood T cell repertoires in COVID-19. The repertoire was sequenced with immunoSEQ multiplex PCR; TCRdb's copy has only in-frame clones and lacks some. Of about 76,000 clones in the sample, roughly 91% were seen once. The sample taken for sequencing was peripheral blood. These receptors were taken from an elderly woman with active or convalescent COVID-19.

The chain recombines TRBV7-2 with TRBJ2-3, with D tentatively TRBD1 (6 bases). The CDR3 has 13 amino acids. The V end lost 8 bases, the J end lost 2 bases, and 11 bases lay between the germline ends. Germline V lookup: CDR1 SGHTA, CDR2 FQGNSA. Written as DNA, the CDR3 is TGTGCCAGCTGGGGGCAGTCCACAGATACGCAGTATTTT. It encodes CASWGQSTDTQYF.

The V gene is TRBV5-1, the J gene TRBJ2-5; 8 bases match TRBD2. The CDR3 is 16 amino acids. V lost 0 bases and J lost 2; bases outside the gene matches: 6. Germline CDR1 SGHRS, CDR2 YFSETQ. The CDR3 nucleotides read TGCGCCAGCAGCTTGGCCCCGGCGGGGGGACAAGAGACCCAGTACTTC. As protein: CASSLAPAGGQETQYF.

This clone has only one observation. V and J are TRBV12-3 or TRBV12-4 and TRBJ2-1, with a tentative D call TRBD2 (5 bases). V was cut by 6 bases and J by 4 bases, with 10 bases left in between. The CDR3 consists of 13 residues. This CDR3 reads CASSQTTYNEQFF. The CDR3 DNA reads TGTGCCAGCAGCCAGACTACATACAATGAGCAGTTCTTC.